This T cell receptor (beta chain) was identified in a study of T-cell reconstitution after alpha-beta-depleted transplantation in children. This sample's TCRbeta library carried unique molecular identifier barcodes. TCRdb re-derived calls from the PCR reads in MiXCR, one entry per CDR3 protein. The sample consists of hundreds of thousands of distinct CDR3 sequences, roughly 15% of them appearing once. This clonotype showed up just a few times. The material sequenced was PBMCs from the stem cell graft donor, taken from the stem cell graft. This TCR was recovered from a human donor who donated a stem cell graft to a child with acute myeloid leukemia.

CDR3 DNA sequence: TGTGCCAGCAGCTTACAGGGGACAGTTCTGCATTTT. The encoded protein is CASSLQGTVLHF. The rearrangement joins TRBV7-9 to TRBJ1-5; 7 bases are a match to TRBD1. Germline-derived CDR1 and CDR2 are SEHNR and FQNEAQ (reference sequence). J was trimmed by 15 bases and V by 2 bases; bases with no gene match: 7. The CDR3 is 12 amino acids.